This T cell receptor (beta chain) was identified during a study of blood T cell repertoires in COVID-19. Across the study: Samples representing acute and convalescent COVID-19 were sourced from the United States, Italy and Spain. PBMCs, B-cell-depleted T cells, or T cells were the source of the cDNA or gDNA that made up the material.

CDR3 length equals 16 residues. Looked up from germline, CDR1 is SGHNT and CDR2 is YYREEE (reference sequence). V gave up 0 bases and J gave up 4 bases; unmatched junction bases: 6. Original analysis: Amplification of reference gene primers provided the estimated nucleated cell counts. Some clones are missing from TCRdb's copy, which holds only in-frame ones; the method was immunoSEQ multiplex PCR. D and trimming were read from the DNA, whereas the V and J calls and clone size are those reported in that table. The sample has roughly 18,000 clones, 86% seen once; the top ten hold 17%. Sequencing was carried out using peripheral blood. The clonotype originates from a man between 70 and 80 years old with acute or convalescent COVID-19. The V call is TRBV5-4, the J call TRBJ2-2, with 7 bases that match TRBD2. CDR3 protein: CASSLGAGEPTGELFF. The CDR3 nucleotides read TGTGCCAGCAGCTTGGGGGCGGGAGAGCCCACCGGGGAGCTGTTTTTT.